This TCR beta chain stems from a study of T-cell memory formation after mild COVID-19 (dated by TCRdb to the early 2020s). With regard to the full study: TCR sequence clusters from the two donors were found to be largely donor specific. In a couple of donors, T-cell clones that expanded and contracted after mild COVID-19 were followed by sequencing TCRalpha and TCRbeta repertoires longitudinally. Two young, previously healthy adult volunteers, one female and one male, were included in the cohort.

Trimming takes 4 bases from V and 3 bases from J, and the germline ends sit 22 bases apart. The CDR3 contains 17 residues, cysteine and phenylalanine counted. Only the CDR3 DNA stays, 51 bases, in frame from base 1. In the germline V gene, CDR1 corresponds to SGHRS and CDR2 to YFSETQ. General study outcomes and caveats: Balanced CD4/CD8 phenotypes were observed for clones contracting from day 15 to 85, whereas a bias towards CD4+ was observed for a second wave of clones expanding from day 15 to 37. Only two mild cases were covered by the study, and larger cohorts that include severe cases with pre-infection samples were considered necessary. Some responding clones were detected in pre-infection memory, which suggested that pre-existing cross-reactive memory T cells had joined the SARS-CoV-2 response. Whether the second-wave clones peaking on day 37 were SARS-CoV-2 specific was not confirmed. Contracting CD4+ clones appeared mostly in the CM and EM memory subsets, whereas CD8+ clones were enriched in EMRA.

Ficoll-Paque density gradient centrifugation was the method used to isolate PBMCs. There are a few counts of this clonotype. Its antigen remains unidentified. No much larger clone is present one base from it, and per-base qualities are unavailable. The listed sequencing device is Illumina NovaSeq 6000. Using 5'RACE with constant-segment primers, TCRalpha and TCRbeta cDNA libraries were constructed, with sample barcodes and unique molecular identifiers added in the process. Trizol reagent was used to extract RNA from every sample. Libraries were amplified in two PCR steps, with a second sample barcode and Illumina TruSeq adapters added in the second step. Sequencing of libraries was performed on an Illumina NovaSeq with 2 x 150 bp paired-end reads. In the source study's methods: Demultiplexing of reads and collapsing into UMI-guided consensus sequences were performed with migec v1.2.7. Using mixcr v2.1.11, UMI consensuses were aligned to TRA and TRB V and J templates and then assembled into clonotypes. A clonotype was counted as expanded or contracted only if both edgeR and NoisET called the change significant, with noise models trained on biological replicates. For edgeR calls, a false discovery rate-adjusted p below 0.01 and a log2 fold-change threshold of 1 were applied. As an exploratory analysis of dynamics, PCA with hierarchical clustering was applied to max-normalized trajectories of the 1000 most abundant clonotypes. Separately sequenced CD4+ and CD8+ repertoires were used to assign the CD4 or CD8 phenotype of responding clones. TCRdb trimmed the raw reads at Q25, called clones with MiXCR and kept productive beta chains. Merged by CDR3 protein, the rows form single entries marked with the most common genes and DNA. These V and J calls derive from TCRdb rather than the authors' analysis. This sample comprises 130,000 to 150,000 distinct CDR3 sequences, around 21% of them detected only once. The ten top clones hold about 2.3% of the sample.

Sequencing input: PBMCs or a T cell subset sorted from them (not recorded which). The rearranged chain carries TRBV5-1 and TRBJ1-2; no D gene can be assigned with confidence. The source of this sequence is an adult woman who had mild COVID-19 (a few samples of this study predate the infection). The sample titles of this study are shuffled in the database, so cell type and time point are left out; the donor was told from shared clones. The DNA is TGCGCCAGCAGCGCTGCAGGACGGGCCCTGAGGGACTATGGCTACACCTTC. Its protein is CASSAAGRALRDYGYTF.